Presented here are 21 T cell receptor beta chains from one specimen sequenced in a study of shared clonotypes between healthy human individuals. The assay was immunoSEQ multiplex PCR, and TCRdb's table has in-frame clones only and misses some. Here the sample spans fewer than 350,000 clones, around 87% being singletons. Specimen: memory CD8+ T cells sorted from blood. Documented subset: CD45RO+ cells pooled with CCR7-negative TemRA cells. The receptors originated from a man aged 18 to 35 in good health.

This clone was counted at least ten times. The V call is TRBV29-1, the J call TRBJ1-6, with D perhaps TRBD1 (6 bases). CDR3 length: 13 residues. Germline V gene data show CDR1 as SQVTM and CDR2 as ANQGSEA. V was cut by 7 bases and J by 10 bases, with 17 bases left in between. The CDR3 DNA is TGCAGCGCTACGACAGGCATAAGCTCACCCCTCCACTTT. As protein: CSATTGISSPLHF.

The rearrangement uses TRBV18 and TRBJ1-5, with D uncertain. Germline CDR1 and CDR2: KGHSH and LQKENI. The CDR3 extends over 14 amino acids. Trimming took off 2 bases at V and 0 bases at J, with 5 bases between the two ends. CDR3 in amino acids: CASSPAGSNQPQHF. CDR3 DNA: TGTGCCAGCTCACCAGCAGGTAGCAATCAGCCCCAGCATTTT.

For the CDR3, the DNA is TGTGCCAGTAGTACCGGGACGGCCAAAGAGACCCAGTACTTC. It specifies CASSTGTAKETQYF. The genes are TRBV19 and TRBJ2-5; possibly TRBD1 or TRBD2 for D (5 bases each). Germline V lookup: CDR1 LNHDA, CDR2 SQIVND (reference sequence). V shed 4 bases and J shed 3 bases, with 12 bases lying between them. The CDR3 extends over 14 amino acids.

The chain has TRBV7-8 and TRBJ1-5; 10 positions agree with TRBD1. V lost 5 bases, J lost 5 bases, and 9 bases stayed unmatched. Per the germline V gene, CDR1 is SGHVS and CDR2 is FQNEAQ. The CDR3 is 16 residues long. CDR3 amino acids: CASSPWTGGEYQPQHF. CDR3 nucleotides: TGTGCCAGCAGCCCATGGACAGGGGGGGAATATCAGCCCCAGCATTTT.

The rearrangement uses TRBV15 and TRBJ1-5, with a weak D call TRBD1 (5 bases). V lost 5 bases and J 4 bases, leaving 12 bases between the germline ends. Per the germline V gene, CDR1 is LNHNV and CDR2 is YYDKDF (reference sequence). The CDR3 sequence is 14 residues long. In nucleotides, the CDR3 is TGTGCCACCAGCCCCGGGACCGGGAATCAGCCCCAGCATTTT. This encodes CATSPGTGNQPQHF.

The V gene is TRBV2, the J gene TRBJ2-5, with 9 bases matching TRBD2. Germline CDR1 SNHLY, CDR2 FYNNEI. The CDR3 is 17 residues long. The ends lost 1 base at V and 5 bases at J; junction bases unmatched: 11. CDR3 sequence: CASSEGERGEGWETQYF. In DNA, the CDR3 is TGTGCCAGCAGTGAAGGGGAGCGGGGGGAAGGATGGGAGACCCAGTACTTC.

This chain links TRBV13 with TRBJ2-2; D remains ambiguous. Germline V lookup: CDR1 PRHDT, CDR2 FYEKMQ (reference sequence). Trimming took 0 bases from V and 4 from J, leaving 12 bases between them. CDR3 size: 16 residues. The CDR3 DNA is TGTGCCAGCAGCTTAGGCCTTTGGCAACCCACCGGGGAGCTGTTTTTT. The encoded protein is CASSLGLWQPTGELFF.

This sequence joins TRBV27 and TRBJ2-7; 11 nucleotides line up with TRBD2. V lost 1 base to trimming and J lost 6 bases; unmatched junction nucleotides: 5. Germline V gene sequence: CDR1 MNHEY, CDR2 SMNVEV (reference sequence). The length of the CDR3 is 15 residues. This CDR3 reads CASSLYTSGSGEQYF. The CDR3 DNA reads as TGTGCCAGCAGTTTATACACTAGCGGGAGCGGCGAGCAGTACTTC.

The CDR3 here is CASSYVKGLESYEQYF. CDR3 bases: TGTGCCAGCAGTTACGTGAAGGGACTAGAGTCCTACGAGCAGTACTTC. V and J are TRBV6-5 and TRBJ2-7; 8 bases are a match to TRBD2. This CDR3 is built from 16 residues. The V segment lost 2 bases and the J segment 1 base; nucleotides outside the gene matches: 7. Germline V gene sequence: CDR1 MNHEY, CDR2 SVGAGI.

This clone was recorded only once. This chain links TRBV14 with TRBJ1-2; D is ambiguous. CDR1 and CDR2 (germline): SGHDN, FVKESK. V was shortened by 3 bases and J by 5 bases, with 10 bases between the two germline ends. The CDR3 spans 13 residues. The CDR3 loop is CASSHGVGYGYTF. CDR3 nucleotides: TGTGCCAGCAGCCATGGAGTAGGGTATGGCTACACCTTC. The variable domain in full, with the rest retrieved from reference TRBV14 and TRBJ1-2, is EAGVTQFPSHSVIEKGQTVTLRCDPISGHDNLYWYRRVMGKEIKFLLHFVKESKQDESGMPNNRFLAERTGGTYSTLKVQPAELEDSGVYFCASSHGVGYGYTFGSGTRLTVV.

This clone was observed once. The genes are TRBV11-2 and TRBJ1-3; a weak D match, TRBD1 (5 bases). V was shortened by 3 bases and J by 4 bases, with 10 bases between the two germline ends. CDR3 length: 14 residues. Germline-derived CDR1 and CDR2 are SGHAT and FQNNGV. DNA for the CDR3: TGTGCCAGCAGCTTGGGGCCGCTCGGAAACACCATATATTTT. Translation: CASSLGPLGNTIYF.

This chain's CDR3 is CASTDPLETDTQYF. The CDR3 DNA reads TGTGCCAGCACCGATCCACTAGAGACAGATACGCAGTATTTT. This chain uses TRBV7-9 with TRBJ2-3; tentative D call: TRBD2 (5 bases). Trimming left V 7 bases short and J 3 bases short, with 14 bases between. Per germline, CDR1 SEHNR and CDR2 FQNEAQ (reference sequence). This CDR3 has 14 residues.

The chain is built from TRBV5-1 and TRBJ2-7; perhaps TRBD2 as D (6 bases). The germline V gene encodes CDR1 SGHRS and CDR2 YFSETQ. Between the trimmed V and J ends, which lost 3 bases and 3 bases, there was a span of 13 bases. There are 14 residues in the CDR3. DNA of the CDR3: TGCGCCAGCAGCTCCGGGAGCCGGGTCTACGAGCAGTACTTC. It specifies CASSSGSRVYEQYF.

The chain employs TRBV30 and TRBJ2-7; a possible D gene is TRBD1 (7 bases). The CDR3 runs 17 residues. Germline CDR1 GTSNPN, CDR2 SVGIG (reference sequence). With 1 base removed from V and 2 bases from J, the gap between germline ends came to 21 bases. The CDR3 region has the DNA TGTGCCTGGAGTGGCGGGACAGCAGCCGTCCGGGCCTACGAGCAGTACTTC. It codes for CAWSGGTAAVRAYEQYF.

As for this clone: Germline and junction disagree at one end, which may indicate a read error. V and J are TRBV7-7 and TRBJ2-2; D gene uncertain. Looked up from germline, CDR1 is SSHAT and CDR2 is FNYEAQ (reference sequence). CDR3 length: 13 residues. The CDR3 sequence: CASSSGAAGELFF. The CDR3 nucleotides read TGTGCTAGCAGCTCCGGTGCTGCCGGGGAGCTGTTTTTT.

This chain links TRBV9 with TRBJ2-2; D possibly corresponds to TRBD2 (5 bases). Germline V gene data show CDR1 as SGDLS and CDR2 as YYNGEE. V gave up 4 bases and J gave up 7 bases, with 17 bases separating them. The CDR3 spans 15 residues. As DNA, the CDR3 is TGTGCCAGCAGCACACACTCGGTCGGGGACGGGGAGCTGTTTTTT. Protein sequence: CASSTHSVGDGELFF.

V usage is TRBV9 and J usage is TRBJ1-1; a possible D gene is TRBD1 (6 bases). Trimming cost V 3 bases and J 2 bases, with 26 bases left between them. Germline CDR1 and CDR2: SGDLS and YYNGEE. CDR3 length: 19 residues. CDR3 nucleotides: TGTGCCAGCAGCGGCTCTGGTGGCAGGGGCATCCGGGCTAACACTGAAGCTTTCTTT. It specifies CASSGSGGRGIRANTEAFF.

This clone was seen just once. The chain carries TRBV27 and TRBJ2-3, with D hard to call. CDR3 length: 15 residues. Germline V CDR1 and CDR2: MNHEY, SMNVEV (reference sequence). V was cut by 2 bases and J by 3 bases, with 12 bases left in between. This CDR3 reads CASSLESVGTDTQYF. The CDR3 DNA reads TGTGCCAGCAGTTTAGAGTCGGTAGGAACAGATACGCAGTATTTT.

The rearrangement joins TRBV29-1 to TRBJ2-5; D may be TRBD1 or TRBD2 (5 bases each). This CDR3 is 13 amino acids long. V was pared by 6 bases and J by 2 bases, with 13 bases between. Germline assignment: CDR1 SQVTM and CDR2 ANQGSEA. The CDR3 coding sequence is TGCAGCGTACTGGACACGGGGCAAGAGACCCAGTACTTC. It encodes CSVLDTGQETQYF.

J is TRBJ1-3 and V is TRBV18; TRBD1 matches at 7 bases. CDR1 KGHSH and CDR2 LQKENI come from the germline V gene. V lost 1 base, J lost 2 bases, and 2 bases stayed unmatched. CDR3 length: 15 residues. The CDR3 loop is CASSPRRGPGNTIYF. The CDR3 nucleotides are TGTGCCAGCTCACCACGGAGGGGGCCTGGAAACACCATATATTTT.

This chain joins TRBV6-1 and TRBJ2-7; 8 bases agree with TRBD2. The V gene end was trimmed by 3 bases and the J gene end by 3 bases; junction bases not matched to a gene: 4. Germline CDR1 MNHNS, CDR2 SASEGT. The CDR3 runs 14 residues. DNA of the CDR3: TGTGCCAGCAGTGAGGGACTAGTCGGCTACGAGCAGTACTTC. This translates into CASSEGLVGYEQYF.